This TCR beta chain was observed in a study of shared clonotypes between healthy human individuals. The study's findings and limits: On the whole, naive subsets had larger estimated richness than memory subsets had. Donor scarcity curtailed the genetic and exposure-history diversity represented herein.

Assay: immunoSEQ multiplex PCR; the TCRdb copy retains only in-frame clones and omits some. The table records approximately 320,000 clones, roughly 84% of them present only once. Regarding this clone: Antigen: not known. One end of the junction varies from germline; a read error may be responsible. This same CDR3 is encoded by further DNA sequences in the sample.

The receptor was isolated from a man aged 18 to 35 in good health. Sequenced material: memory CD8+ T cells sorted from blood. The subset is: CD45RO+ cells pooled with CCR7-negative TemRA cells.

The CDR3 sequence is CASSLSGTVYGYTF. DNA of the CDR3: TGTGCCAGCAGTCTATCCGGGACAGTCTATGGCTACACCTTC. The rearrangement joins TRBV27 to TRBJ1-2; 7 bases line up with TRBD1. Germline V CDR1 and CDR2: MNHEY, SMNVEV (reference sequence). The CDR3 extends over 14 amino acids.